The next 5 T cell receptor beta chains were all read from a single sample in a study of cytomegalovirus exposure and HLA in healthy donors. The PCR was carried out with 60 Vbeta primers and 13 Jbeta primers. The method was immunoSEQ multiplex PCR; TCRdb's version includes in-frame clones alone and lacks a portion of them. In the table there are more than 150,000 clones, about four fifths of which are singletons. The sequenced material came from PBMCs. These receptors originate from a boy aged 5-17 years in good health and CMV-seronegative.

The chain is built from TRBV7-6 and TRBJ1-2, with 10 bases fitting TRBD1. Germline CDR1 SGHVS, CDR2 FNYEAQ. The CDR3 extends over 13 amino acids. The V segment lost 7 bases and the J segment 5 bases; nucleotides outside the gene matches: 4. The CDR3 coding sequence is TGTGCCAGCAAGGGACAGGGGCTTTATGGCTACACCTTC. Its protein is CASKGQGLYGYTF.

The chain carries TRBV2 and TRBJ1-1, with 9 bases lining up with TRBD1. The J segment lost 1 base and the V segment lost 6 bases, leaving 0 bases of the junction unmatched. The germline gives CDR1 SNHLY, CDR2 FYNNEI. CDR3 length: 13 residues. CDR3 amino acids: CASRGQGNTEAFF. The CDR3 DNA follows: TGTGCCAGCAGGGGACAGGGGAACACTGAAGCTTTCTTT.

This clone is a singleton in its sample. This chain links TRBV27 with TRBJ2-1, with D possibly matching TRBD2 (6 bases). This CDR3 comprises 21 residues. The V end lost 2 bases, the J end lost 0 bases, and 26 bases lay between the germline ends. Germline CDR1 MNHEY, CDR2 SMNVEV (reference sequence). Here the CDR3 DNA reads TGTGCCAGCAGTTTAATGTCCATGGGGGGAGAAGGGGAAGGCTCCTACAATGAGCAGTTCTTC. This codes for CASSLMSMGGEGEGSYNEQFF.

The chain employs TRBV29-1 and TRBJ2-1; 8 bases are a match to TRBD2. The CDR3 loop spans 14 amino acids. The V and J ends lost 7 bases and 5 bases, in that order; junction bases with no gene match: 10. In germline, CDR1 is SQVTM, CDR2 ANQGSEA. The CDR3 loop reads CSGNSGVVHNEQFF. The CDR3 nucleotides are TGCAGCGGGAATAGCGGGGTCGTTCACAATGAGCAGTTCTTC.

V and J are TRBV28 and TRBJ2-7; the match to TRBD2 covers 7 bases. Germline V gene sequence: CDR1 MDHEN, CDR2 SYDVKM. The CDR3 sequence is 15 residues long. The junction had 5 bases not matched to a gene; V was cut back by 3 bases and J by 0 bases. Here the CDR3 DNA reads TGTGCCAGCAGTTTTCGTCTAGCGGTCTCCTACGAGCAGTACTTC. It yields the protein CASSFRLAVSYEQYF. Full variable domain (rest looked up from reference TRBV28 and TRBJ2-7): DVKVTQSSRYLVKRTGEKVFLECVQDMDHENMFWYRQDPGLGLRLIYFSYDVKMKEKGDIPEGYSVSREKKERFSLILESASTNQTSMYLCASSFRLAVSYEQYFGPGTRLTVT.